The 16 T cell receptor beta chains reported below all come from one sample, sequenced in a study of T cell responses to AZD1222 COVID-19 vaccine. Using immunoSEQ multiplex PCR, the repertoire was profiled, and TCRdb retains in-frame clones only, with some absent. The sample lists 95,000 to 120,000 clones, approximately 89% seen once, with 5.5% to 7.5% in the top ten. The specimen comprised peripheral blood, sampled 28 days after the second AZD1222 dose. The receptors stem from an adult who received the AZD1222 COVID-19 vaccine.

This clone occurred once. CDR3 DNA: TGTGCCACCAGCGACAGGGCGGGTTCACCCCTCCACTTT. Its translation is CATSDRAGSPLHF. This sequence joins TRBV10-3 and TRBJ1-6, with 7 positions matching TRBD1. CDR1 is ENHRY and CDR2 is SYGVKD in the germline V gene. This CDR3 is 13 amino acids long. V lost 10 bases to trimming and J lost 9 bases; unmatched junction nucleotides: 9.

This chain joins TRBV7-8 and TRBJ1-1, with D maybe TRBD1 (6 bases). Trimming removed 1 base at V and 0 bases at J, with 21 bases between. From germline, CDR1 is SGHVS and CDR2 FQNEAQ. CDR3 length: 19 amino acids. The CDR3 sequence is CASSLVLGQGTSMNTEAFF. CDR3 in DNA: TGTGCCAGCAGCTTAGTCTTGGGCCAGGGGACCTCCATGAACACTGAAGCTTTCTTT.

CDR3 sequence: CASSLGGYYEQYF. CDR3 sequence (DNA): TGTGCCAGCAGCCTCGGGGGATACTACGAGCAGTACTTC. V is TRBV5-4 and J is TRBJ2-7, with D possibly being TRBD2 (6 bases). Germline values: CDR1 SGHNT, CDR2 YYREEE (reference sequence). The V and J ends lost 4 bases and 3 bases respectively, with 11 bases between them. The length of the CDR3 is 13 residues.

The V gene is TRBV11-3, the J gene TRBJ2-5, with D perhaps assigned TRBD1 or TRBD2 (5 bases each). In germline, CDR1 is SGHNT, CDR2 YENEEA. V shed 3 bases and J shed 2 bases, with 7 bases lying between them. This CDR3 has 13 residues. The CDR3 region is CASSLGPQETQYF. CDR3 bases: TGTGCCAGCAGCTTGGGACCTCAAGAGACCCAGTACTTC.

V and J are TRBV18 and TRBJ1-5, with D uncertain. The V end lost 6 bases, the J end lost 1 base, and 10 bases lay between the germline ends. Germline V gene lookup returns CDR1 KGHSH and CDR2 LQKENI. The CDR3 covers 14 residues. Written as DNA, the CDR3 is TGTGCCAGCTCGTTCGGAGGAAGCAATCAGCCCCAGCATTTT. Protein sequence: CASSFGGSNQPQHF.

The chain recombines TRBV29-1 with TRBJ2-5; D not certain. Trimming shortened V by 7 bases and J by 2 bases, and 11 bases separated the two germline ends. The CDR3 has 12 amino acids. Per the germline V gene, CDR1 is SQVTM and CDR2 is ANQGSEA. The CDR3 spells CSAGRQQETQYF. The CDR3 coding sequence is TGCAGCGCCGGACGGCAACAAGAGACCCAGTACTTC.

The V call is TRBV28, the J call TRBJ2-2, with no clear D. In germline, CDR1 is MDHEN, CDR2 SYDVKM. This CDR3 has 13 residues. V lost 1 base and J lost 1, with 1 base in between. This CDR3 reads CASSLLNTGELFF. The CDR3 DNA follows: TGTGCCAGCAGTTTATTGAACACCGGGGAGCTGTTTTTT.

J is TRBJ1-1 and V is TRBV6-1, with TRBD1 as a possible D gene (5 bases). This CDR3 has 15 residues. V lost 3 bases, J lost 6 bases, and 17 bases lay in between. Germline V gene data show CDR1 as MNHNS and CDR2 as SASEGT. The CDR3 nucleotides read TGTGCCAGCAGTGACGCCGCGGGGCGAACGGCTGAAGCTTTCTTT. Its protein is CASSDAAGRTAEAFF.

The V gene is TRBV7-2, the J gene TRBJ1-6; unclear D gene. This CDR3 is 16 amino acids long. Germline V gives CDR1 SGHTA, CDR2 FQGNSA. Deletions cut 2 bases from V and 8 bases from J, with 16 bases between. The CDR3, as DNA: TGTGCCAGCAGCTTACAAGCGGTATCTCACGATTCACCCCTCCACTTT. Protein product: CASSLQAVSHDSPLHF.

The V call is TRBV24-1, the J call TRBJ1-2; D is unclear. Per germline, CDR1 KGHDR and CDR2 SFDVKD. V was cut by 4 bases and J by 12 bases, with 11 bases left in between. The length of the CDR3 is 11 residues. DNA of the CDR3: TGTGCCACCAGTGACCCCCCTTATAACACCTTC. This encodes CATSDPPYNTF.

V and J are TRBV19 and TRBJ2-3; D gene uncertain. The V end was cut by 5 bases, the J end by 7 bases, with 19 bases between. The CDR3 consists of 15 residues. Germline loops: CDR1 LNHDA, CDR2 SQIVND (reference sequence). The CDR3 spells CASSLAWENLYTQYF. The CDR3 nucleotides read TGTGCCAGTAGTCTCGCCTGGGAAAACCTCTATACGCAGTATTTT.

The chain is built from TRBV7-9 and TRBJ2-7, with D possibly matching TRBD1 (6 bases). CDR1 is SEHNR and CDR2 is FQNEAQ in the germline V gene (reference sequence). The CDR3 runs 16 residues. V lost 3 bases and J lost 2, with 17 bases in between. The CDR3 here is CASSLATGTLTYEQYF. The CDR3 region has the DNA TGTGCCAGCAGCTTGGCTACCGGGACATTGACCTACGAGCAGTACTTC.

The rearrangement links TRBV6-2 or TRBV6-3 to TRBJ2-3; TRBD1 or TRBD2 may be the D gene (5 bases each). The CDR3 spans 17 residues. Germline-derived CDR1 and CDR2 are MNHEY and SVGEGT. V was shortened by 0 bases and J by 2 bases, with 15 bases between the two germline ends. The CDR3, as DNA: TGTGCCAGCAGTTACTCTCCAACAGGCGACTACACAGATACGCAGTATTTT. Protein sequence: CASSYSPTGDYTDTQYF.

The chain's CDR3 is CTSSQEGTGCRYNEQFF. The CDR3 DNA reads as TGCACCAGCAGCCAAGAAGGGACAGGGTGTCGATACAATGAGCAGTTCTTC. The chain carries TRBV1 and TRBJ2-1; TRBD1 reflects the table's D call only, with no check against the DNA. TRBV1 is a recognized pseudogene. The CDR3 length is 17 residues.

This clone was recorded a few times. The rearrangement uses TRBV2 and TRBJ2-2, with D hard to call. Germline-derived CDR1 and CDR2 are SNHLY and FYNNEI. The CDR3 loop spans 12 amino acids. Trimming took off 3 bases at V and 6 bases at J, with 5 bases between the two ends. The CDR3, as DNA: TGTGCCAGCAGTGACCCACCCGGGGAGCTGTTTTTT. It encodes CASSDPPGELFF.

This CDR3 reads CASSRPGQDGDYTF. CDR3 coding DNA: TGTGCCAGCAGTCGGCCGGGACAAGACGGCGACTACACCTTC. The V call is TRBV6-6, the J call TRBJ1-2; D perhaps matches TRBD1 (6 bases). The V gene's germline CDR1 is MNHNY and CDR2 SVGAGI (reference sequence). This CDR3 comprises 14 residues. The ends were cut back, 5 bases at V and 10 bases at J, with 20 bases in the middle.